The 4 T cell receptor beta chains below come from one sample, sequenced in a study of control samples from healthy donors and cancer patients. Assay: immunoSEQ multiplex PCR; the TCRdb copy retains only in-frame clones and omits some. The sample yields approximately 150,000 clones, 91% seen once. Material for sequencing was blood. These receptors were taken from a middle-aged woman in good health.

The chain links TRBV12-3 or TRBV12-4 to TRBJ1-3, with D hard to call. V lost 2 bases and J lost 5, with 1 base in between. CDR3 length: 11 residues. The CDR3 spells CASSLRNTIYF. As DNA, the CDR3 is TGTGCCAGCAGTTTAAGAAACACCATATATTTT.

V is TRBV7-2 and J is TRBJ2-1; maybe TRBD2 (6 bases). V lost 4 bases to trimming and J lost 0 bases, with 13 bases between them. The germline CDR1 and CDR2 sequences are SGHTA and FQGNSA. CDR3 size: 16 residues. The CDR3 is CASSSGGGISYNEQFF. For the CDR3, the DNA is TGTGCCAGCAGCTCCGGTGGGGGGATCTCCTACAATGAGCAGTTCTTC.

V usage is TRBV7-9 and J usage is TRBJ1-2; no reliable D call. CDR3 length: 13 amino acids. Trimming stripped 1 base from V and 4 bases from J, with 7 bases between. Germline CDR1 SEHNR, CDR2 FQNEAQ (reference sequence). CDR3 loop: CASSLELGYGYTF. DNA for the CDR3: TGTGCCAGCAGCTTAGAATTGGGCTATGGCTACACCTTC.

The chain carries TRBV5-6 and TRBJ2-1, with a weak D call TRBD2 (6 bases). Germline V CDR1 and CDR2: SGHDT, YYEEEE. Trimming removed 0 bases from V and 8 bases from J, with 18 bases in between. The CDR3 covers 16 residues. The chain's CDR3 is CASSLDRSREFDEQFF. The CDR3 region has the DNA TGTGCCAGCAGCTTGGATCGTAGCCGGGAGTTCGATGAGCAGTTCTTC.